These T cell receptor beta chains were read from a single sample in a study of cytomegalovirus exposure and HLA in healthy donors. Measured with immunoSEQ multiplex PCR; TCRdb has only the in-frame clones, and not every one. The sample lists just over 150,000 clones, under 85% seen once, with around 1.5% in the top ten. Sequenced input: PBMCs. These receptors were taken from a woman in her twenties or thirties in good health and CMV-seronegative. CDR3s include the opening cysteine and the closing phenylalanine or tryptophan. The D gene is left open where the match is weak. For some rows the clone size is stated as once, few or many, or as a class when expanded; others skip it.

V gene	clone size	J gene	D gene	CDR3 DNA	CDR3 protein
TRBV21-1	-	TRBJ1-2	-	TGTGCCAGCAGCAGTACAGGGGACGGTAACTATGGCTACACCTTC	CASSSTGDGNYGYTF
TRBV6-6	-	TRBJ1-1	-	TGTGCCAGCAGCTTAGAGGCAGGGGTTACTGAAGCTTTCTTT	CASSLEAGVTEAFF
TRBV6-6	-	TRBJ2-1	-	TGTGCCAGCCGAGGGTCGTACAATGAGCAGTTCTTC	CASRGSYNEQFF
TRBV5-4	-	TRBJ2-2	-	TGTGCCAGCAGCTTGGACGGGAGGAACACCGGGGAGCTGTTTTTT	CASSLDGRNTGELFF
TRBV5-1	few	TRBJ2-5	TRBD2	TGCGCCAGCACCAGAACGGGGGGCCAAGAGACCCAGTACTTC	CASTRTGGQETQYF
TRBV18	few	TRBJ2-5	-	TGTGCCAGCTCGCCAGACAGTCAAGAGACCCAGTACTTC	CASSPDSQETQYF
TRBV28	once	TRBJ2-1	-	TGTGCCAGCAGTTTGAGGTCTGGGCGGGATCCCTACAATGAGCAGTTCTTC	CASSLRSGRDPYNEQFF
TRBV6-5	-	TRBJ2-7	TRBD2	TGTGCCAGCAGTTACGGGGAGGGGCCCTACGAGCAGTACTTC	CASSYGEGPYEQYF
TRBV19	-	TRBJ1-5	TRBD1	TGTGCCAGTACCCCGACAGGGGGGGACCAGCCCCAGCATTTT	CASTPTGGDQPQHF
TRBV11-2	few	TRBJ1-2	TRBD1	TGTGCCAGCAGCCCAGGGACAGGGAGCTATGGCTACACCTTC	CASSPGTGSYGYTF
TRBV13	few	TRBJ2-5	-	TGTGCCAGCAGCTTCCTGCGGACAGATAGAAAAGAGACCCAGTACTTC	CASSFLRTDRKETQYF
TRBV2	-	TRBJ2-7	-	TGTGCCAGCAGTGAAATGGACAGTCTTTACTTC	CASSEMDSLYF